The sequence of this T cell receptor (beta chain) was determined in a study of regulatory T cells in long-lasting Graves disease (dated by TCRdb to about 2021). Some background on the complete study: Persistent Graves' disease was defined as antithyroid drug treatment for over 5 years with persistently positive TSH receptor autoantibodies. Persistent Graves' disease patients in the clinical cohort had taken antithyroid drugs for approximately ten years on average. The study took place in China and was registered as a clinical trial. A total of about 35 samples underwent TCR sequencing, from about 13 patients with persistent Graves' disease and some 20 patients with newly diagnosed Graves' disease. Persistent Graves' disease patients were compared with newly diagnosed Graves' disease patients by peripheral blood TCR sequencing and RNA sequencing.

The paper's findings and limits, for the study overall: Sequencing and analysis were limited to the TCR beta chain. Persistent patients shared more public clonotypes among themselves (around 3,000) than newly diagnosed patients did (more than 950). Peripheral blood alone was examined, since thyroid tissue, which constituted the primary lesion, could not be accessed. Compared with newly diagnosed patients, persistent Graves' disease patients had lower TCR Shannon entropy and fewer highly expanded clones, which suggests clonal expansion. TRBV28, TRBJ1-2 and TRBJ2-5 were preferentially used in persistent disease, while TRBV20-1 and TRBJ2-1 were favored in newly diagnosed disease. The small sample size was acknowledged by the authors as a limitation that may reduce accuracy.

Receptor amplification or capture employed multiplex PCR. Sequencing took place on an Illumina HiSeq 4000. CDR3 regions were amplified by Arm-PCR with iRepertoire HTBI primers to construct TCR beta libraries. Gel purification was performed on PCR products prior to sequencing. The published analysis was carried out like this. Gene usage analysis of CDR3 amino acid clonotypes used the approximately 62 TRBV and about 14 TRBJ segments found across samples. COPE and FqMerger were used to merge filtered high-quality paired reads into contigs. Contigs were aligned with BLAST to IMGT TRBV, TRBD and TRBJ reference genes, and CDR3 was defined per IMGT. Highly expanded clones were defined as clonotypes with a frequency above 0.1%. Shannon entropy served as the measure of repertoire diversity, while the Gini coefficient captured V-J evenness. Clonotypes shared by more than one individual were considered public. TCRdb redid the processing of the public reads, applying fastp at Q25 and MiXCR, and retained in-frame beta chains. Every entry covers one CDR3 protein and lists the most common genes and DNA from its rows. The V and J calls shown here were made by TCRdb, not taken from the authors' results. The sample profile shows a few hundred thousand distinct CDR3 sequences; 20% to 30% of them were found once. 26% of the sample belongs to the ten largest clones.

The time point label here, explained by the study, means: persistent/refractory GD, antithyroid drugs over 5 years with positive TRAb. RNA was extracted from PBMCs in TRIzol for both TCR sequencing and RNA sequencing. The diagnosis of Graves' disease was made according to American Thyroid Association guidelines. The patients came from an endocrinology department in Xi'an, China. Each patient gave 9 to 10 milliliters of peripheral blood, collected in an EDTA anticoagulant tube. Ficoll Paque Plus density gradient separation was used to isolate PBMCs, and no additional T cell sorting was done. An Agilent 2100 Bioanalyzer and agarose gel were used to check RNA quality, and a NanoDrop 2000 was used to measure RNA concentration. Looking up the germline V gene yields CDR1 SGHTA and CDR2 FQGTGA. The CDR3 starts with the cysteine, ends with the phenylalanine, and has 15 residues. Only CDR3 DNA remains: 45 bases, in frame from the first base.

This clonotype appeared a single time. The antigen this receptor binds is unknown. This may be a read error: a much more frequent sequence differs by one nucleotide. The source is a female donor with Graves disease. The specimen was peripheral blood mononuclear cells (PBMCs), collected when the disease was refractory, from a patient treated with antithyroid drugs. The chain links TRBV7-3 with TRBJ2-2; the D region possibly corresponds to TRBD2 (6 bases align). The DNA is TGTGCCGGCAGCTTAATTGGTAGCGGCACCGGGGAGCTGTTTTTT. Translated, it reads CAGSLIGSGTGELFF. With the rest looked up from the reference TRBV7-3 and TRBJ2-2 genes rather than sequenced, the full variable domain is GAGVSQTPSNKVTEKGKYVELRCDPISGHTALYWYRQSLGQGPEFLIYFQGTGAADDSGLPNDRFFAVRPEGSVSTLKIQRTERGDSAVYLCAGSLIGSGTGELFFGEGSRLTVL.